What follows are 18 T cell receptor beta chains derived from one specimen sequenced in a study of CD8+ T cells in alopecia areata. Sequencing used cDNA as its template, made by extracting RNA and reverse transcribing it. Here immunoSEQ multiplex PCR was the method, and the copy in TCRdb shows in-frame clones only, minus some. The table shows 95,000 to 110,000 clones, with 55% occurring only once. The material sequenced was CD4+ T cells sorted from blood. These receptors were taken from a human donor in good health.

This clone showed up just once. The chain couples TRBV7-2 to TRBJ1-1, with D perhaps TRBD1 (5 bases). The germline V and J ends were trimmed by 5 bases and 5 bases, with 12 bases remaining between them. Germline V gene data show CDR1 as SGHTA and CDR2 as FQGNSA. The CDR3 is 13 amino acids. In nucleotides, the CDR3 is TGTGCCAGCAGCCAAAACCAGGGTACTGAAGCTTTCTTT. As protein: CASSQNQGTEAFF.

The chain uses TRBV5-4 and TRBJ2-7; 9 bases are shared with TRBD2. J lost 5 bases, V lost 4 bases, and 10 bases had no gene match. The CDR3 is 15 residues long. The germline gives CDR1 SGHNT, CDR2 YYREEE (reference sequence). In DNA form, the CDR3 reads TGTGCCAGCAGCCCTGTCGGCGGGGGGGCGAACGAGCAGTACTTC. Translating it yields CASSPVGGGANEQYF.

This clone was picked up a small number of times. The gene calls are TRBV15 and TRBJ2-5; D ambiguous. This CDR3 spans 15 amino acids. V was trimmed by 0 bases and J by 3 bases, leaving 11 bases between them. Germline CDR1 reads LNHNV; CDR2 reads YYDKDF (reference sequence). The CDR3 reads CATSRDYSGEETQYF. The CDR3 bases are TGTGCCACCAGCAGAGATTACAGTGGGGAAGAGACCCAGTACTTC.

The V gene is TRBV30, the J gene TRBJ1-1; 9 bases match TRBD1. CDR1 is GTSNPN, CDR2 SVGIG, per germline (reference sequence). With V trimmed by 5 bases and J by 3 bases, 7 bases remained unmatched. The CDR3 is 14 residues long. In DNA, the CDR3 is TGTGCCTGGGGGACAGGGTTTCCCGACACTGAAGCTTTCTTT. It specifies CAWGTGFPDTEAFF.

The table lists this clone with a few counts. The rearrangement joins TRBV5-1 to TRBJ2-2; TRBD1 agrees at 12 bases. V gave up 5 bases and J gave up 4 bases; unmatched junction bases: 3. The germline gives CDR1 SGHRS, CDR2 YFSETQ. CDR3 length: 15 amino acids. The CDR3 loop reads CASSSGQGATGELFF. CDR3 bases: TGCGCCAGCAGTTCGGGACAGGGGGCCACCGGGGAGCTGTTTTTT.

The genes are TRBV20-1 and TRBJ1-1; D is unresolved. This CDR3 has 8 residues. Trimming shortened V by 6 bases and J by 7 bases, and 3 bases separated the two germline ends. Germline V gene data show CDR1 as DFQATT and CDR2 as SNEGSKA (reference sequence). The CDR3 region is CSAIEAFF. Written as DNA, the CDR3 is TGCAGTGCCATTGAAGCTTTCTTT.

CDR3 residues: CASSLTNTGELFF. The CDR3 DNA reads TGTGCCAGCAGCTTGACAAACACCGGGGAGCTGTTTTTT. The gene calls are TRBV11-2 and TRBJ2-2; no clear D gene. CDR3 length: 13 residues. Germline V gives CDR1 SGHAT, CDR2 FQNNGV. V lost 3 bases, J lost 2 bases, and 4 bases lay in between.

This clone came up many times. The identical CDR3 is also encoded by other nucleotide sequences in the sample. The chain couples TRBV7-2 to TRBJ2-3; no clear D gene. The germline V gene has CDR1 SGHTA and CDR2 FQGNSA. Trimming stripped 5 bases from V and 2 bases from J, with 5 bases between. The CDR3 has 12 amino acids. The CDR3 protein is CASSAYTDTQYF. The CDR3 DNA follows: TGTGCCAGCAGCGCCTACACAGATACGCAGTATTTT.

The chain uses TRBV7-2 and TRBJ2-5, with 8 bases aligning to TRBD1. The end of the DNA is better explained by TRBJ2-7, so the J call may be wrong. CDR1 and CDR2 (germline): SGHTA, FQGNSA. The CDR3 is made up of 16 amino acids. CDR3 DNA: TGTGCCAGCAGCTTAAGGACAGGGAAGAGCTCCTACGAGCAGTACTTC. Its translation is CASSLRTGKSSYEQYF.

This rearrangement joins TRBV2 to TRBJ2-6; the D is unclear. The germline V gene has CDR1 SNHLY and CDR2 FYNNEI. The CDR3 covers 16 residues. V was clipped by 1 base and J by 2 bases, with 9 bases between them. Written as DNA, the CDR3 is TGTGCCAGCAGTGAAGGGCCAAGAACTGGGGCCAACGTCCTGACTTTC. Translation gives CASSEGPRTGANVLTF.

The chain combines TRBV5-1 with TRBJ2-3; 7 bases line up with TRBD2. J gave up 1 base and V 4 bases, and 6 bases lay outside the gene matches. Per the germline V gene, CDR1 is SGHRS and CDR2 is YFSETQ. The CDR3 extends over 15 amino acids. The CDR3 DNA follows: TGCGCCAGCAGCGGAATGGCGGGGGGCACAGATACGCAGTATTTT. Translating gives CASSGMAGGTDTQYF.

The V gene is TRBV29-1, the J gene TRBJ2-3, with 7 bases that match TRBD1. The length of the CDR3 is 16 residues. V was clipped by 5 bases and J by 3 bases; unmatched bases: 14. Germline V lookup: CDR1 SQVTM, CDR2 ANQGSEA. The CDR3 loop is CSVKMGYYRGTDTQYF. DNA of the CDR3: TGCAGCGTTAAGATGGGCTATTACAGGGGTACAGATACGCAGTATTTT.

The V and J genes are TRBV20-1 and TRBJ1-1; the match to TRBD1 covers 7 bases. There are 10 residues in the CDR3. With 6 bases clipped from V and 10 bases from J, the junction kept 5 bases outside the gene matches. The germline V gene has CDR1 DFQATT and CDR2 SNEGSKA (reference sequence). The CDR3 reads CSAPDRRAFF. CDR3 DNA: TGCAGTGCCCCGGACAGGCGAGCTTTCTTT.

Comments on this clone: This likely traces to a read error, being one base from a far larger clone. The chain employs TRBV7-2 and TRBJ2-7; D remains ambiguous. Germline V gives CDR1 SGHTA, CDR2 FQGNSA. The CDR3 covers 12 residues. Trimming removed 4 bases from V and 7 bases from J, with 11 bases in between. CDR3 region: CASSSRYNEQYF. In nucleotides, the CDR3 is TGTGCCAGCAGCTCCCGATACAATGAGCAGTACTTC.

The gene calls are TRBV18 and TRBJ2-7; TRBD2 matches at 12 bases. The CDR3 extends over 16 amino acids. Per the germline V gene, CDR1 is KGHSH and CDR2 is LQKENI. V shed 0 bases, J shed 9 bases, and the junction held 9 bases outside the gene matches. In nucleotides, the CDR3 is TGTGCCAGCTCACCACCCACTAGCGGGGGGCTCCAAGGGCAGTACTTC. Amino acid sequence: CASSPPTSGGLQGQYF.

The chain uses TRBV30 and TRBJ2-3, with no clear D. CDR1 and CDR2 from the germline V gene are GTSNPN and SVGIG (reference sequence). V was cut by 2 bases and J by 4 bases, with 7 bases left in between. This CDR3 comprises 12 residues. The CDR3 reads CAWSPDSDTQYF. The CDR3 DNA sequence: TGTGCCTGGAGTCCCGACTCAGATACGCAGTATTTT.

The chain links TRBV6-5 to TRBJ1-2; perhaps TRBD1 as D (6 bases). Germline V gene lookup returns CDR1 MNHEY and CDR2 SVGAGI. This CDR3 spans 15 amino acids. Trimming took 0 bases from V and 4 from J, leaving 12 bases between them. This chain's CDR3 is CASSYSRTVTYGYTF. The CDR3 DNA sequence: TGTGCCAGCAGTTACTCGAGGACAGTGACCTATGGCTACACCTTC.

The chain couples TRBV7-2 to TRBJ2-7; D is unclear. The V gene lost 5 bases and the J gene lost 0 bases, with 8 bases spanning the gap. The CDR3 length is 13 residues. Germline V gene sequence: CDR1 SGHTA, CDR2 FQGNSA. CDR3 loop: CASSRASSYEQYF. CDR3 sequence (DNA): TGTGCCAGCAGCCGGGCAAGCTCCTACGAGCAGTACTTC.